The subject of this entry is one T cell receptor (beta chain). V lost 4 bases and J lost 1; bases outside the gene matches: 7. Germline values: CDR1 MNHEY, CDR2 SVGEGT. The CDR3 is 17 residues long. These data come from a study of blood T cell repertoires in COVID-19. Across the whole study: The analysed material was cDNA or gDNA that came from T cells, B-cell-depleted T cells, or PBMCs.

In the authors' methods: Scientists estimated how many nucleated cells there were by amplifying reference gene primers. Clones were sequenced by immunoSEQ multiplex PCR, and TCRdb holds only the in-frame ones, with some missing. V and J calls and clone size are those listed in that table; D and trimming were worked out from the DNA. The table lists about 220,000 clones, approximately 91% of them singletons. The genes are TRBV6-2 or TRBV6-3 and TRBJ2-5; TRBD2 agrees at 12 bases. This TCR was sampled from a man aged 40-49 years with acute or convalescent COVID-19. Specimen: peripheral blood. The CDR3 spells CASSSLGLAGTQETQYF. The CDR3 nucleotides read TGTGCCAGCAGTTCCCTCGGACTAGCGGGGACCCAAGAGACCCAGTACTTC.